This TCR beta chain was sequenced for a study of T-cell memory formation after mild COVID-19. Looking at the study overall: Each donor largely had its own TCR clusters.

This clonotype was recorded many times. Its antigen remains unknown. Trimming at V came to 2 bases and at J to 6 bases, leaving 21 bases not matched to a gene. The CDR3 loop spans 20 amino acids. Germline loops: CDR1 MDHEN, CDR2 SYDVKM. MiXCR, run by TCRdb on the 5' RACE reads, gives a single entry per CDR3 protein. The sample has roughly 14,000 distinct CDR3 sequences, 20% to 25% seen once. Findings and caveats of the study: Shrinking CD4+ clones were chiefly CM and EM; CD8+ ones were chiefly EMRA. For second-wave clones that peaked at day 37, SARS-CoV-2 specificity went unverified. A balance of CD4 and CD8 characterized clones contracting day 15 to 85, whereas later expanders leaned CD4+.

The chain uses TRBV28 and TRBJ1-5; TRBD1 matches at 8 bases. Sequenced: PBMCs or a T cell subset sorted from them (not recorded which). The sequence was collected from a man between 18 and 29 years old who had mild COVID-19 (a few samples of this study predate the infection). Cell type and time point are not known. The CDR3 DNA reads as TGTGCCAGCAGTTTAGAAAGTACGGGACAGGTTCTTTGGTGGGGTCAGCCCCAGCATTTT. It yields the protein CASSLESTGQVLWWGQPQHF.